This T cell receptor beta chain was observed in a study of cytomegalovirus exposure and HLA in healthy donors. Study-level points and caveats: With high specificity and sensitivity, the classifier reportedly diagnosed cytomegalovirus status. When a later analysis compared HLA-associated TCR beta chains with equally common others, the HLA-associated chains turned out to be more clonally expanded and to have lower generation probabilities. Data from an earlier analysis indicated that most TCR beta V segments were productive either about 87% or about 30% of the time.

In nominal health when sampled, donors likely had unrecorded immune exposures nonetheless. Comments on this clone: Antigen: not known.

The PCR contained 60 Vbeta and 13 Jbeta primers. Using immunoSEQ multiplex PCR, the repertoire was profiled, and TCRdb retains in-frame clones only, with some absent. Here the sample spans 90,000 to 100,000 clones, approximately 71% being singletons. From germline, CDR1 is LNHNV and CDR2 YYDKDF (reference sequence). V gave up 3 bases and J gave up 6 bases, with 23 bases separating them. CDR3 size: 17 residues. Sequences were obtained from PBMCs. This TCR was sampled from a man in his fifties in good health and CMV-seronegative. This rearrangement joins TRBV15 to TRBJ2-5; maybe TRBD2 (7 bases). The CDR3 nucleotides are TGTGCCACCAGCAGGGCTCTCCGGGGGGCGCATATGAAGACCCAGTACTTC. This encodes CATSRALRGAHMKTQYF.